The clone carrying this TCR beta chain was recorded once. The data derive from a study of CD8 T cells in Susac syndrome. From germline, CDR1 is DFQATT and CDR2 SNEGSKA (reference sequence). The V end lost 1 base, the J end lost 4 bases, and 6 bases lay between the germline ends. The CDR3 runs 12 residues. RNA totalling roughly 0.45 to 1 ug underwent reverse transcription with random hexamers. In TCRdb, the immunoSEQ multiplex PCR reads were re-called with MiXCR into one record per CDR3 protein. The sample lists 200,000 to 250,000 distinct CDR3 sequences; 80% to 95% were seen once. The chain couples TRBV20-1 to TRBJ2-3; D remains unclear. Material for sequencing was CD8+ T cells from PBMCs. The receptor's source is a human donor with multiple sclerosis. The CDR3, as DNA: TGCAGTGCTAGAGGGCCCCCAGATACGCAGTATTTT. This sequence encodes CSARGPPDTQYF.